The rows below give T cell receptor beta chains drawn from one sample of a study of cytomegalovirus exposure and HLA in healthy donors. Assay used: immunoSEQ multiplex PCR; TCRdb lists only in-frame clones, some missing. This sample's table reports 130,000 to 150,000 clones. The sample comprised PBMCs. Receptors were obtained from a male donor in good health and CMV-seronegative. The CDR3 runs from the conserved cysteine through the conserved F or W. D genes are given only for firm matches.

>TRBJ2-7|NA|TRBV5-1
TGCGCCAGCAGCTCTATAGGGGTGGGCCAAGGGGAGCAGTACTTC
CASSSIGVGQGEQYF
>TRBJ1-3|NA|TRBV11-2
TGTGCCAGCAGCCTTCGGGACACCATCTCTGGAAACACCATATATTTT
CASSLRDTISGNTIYF
>TRBJ2-7|NA|TRBV4-2
TGTGCCAGCAGCCAAGAGATCTTCTTATACGAGCAGTACTTC
CASSQEIFLYEQYF
>TRBJ1-4|NA|TRBV4-3
TGCGCCAGCAGCCAAGATCAGGGCTCAGGGTGGAAACTGTTTTTT
CASSQDQGSGWKLFF
>TRBJ2-7|NA|TRBV30
TGTGCCTGGAGGACGGAGCGGTCGCCCTCCTACGAGCAGTACTTC
CAWRTERSPSYEQYF
>TRBJ1-2|NA|TRBV19
TGTGCCAGTAGTATGGGAGCGTTCTACACCTTC
CASSMGAFYTF
>TRBJ2-3|NA|TRBV28
TGTGCCAGCAGTCCGACAAGTCTGAGCACAGATACGCAGTATTTT
CASSPTSLSTDTQYF
>TRBJ2-1|TRBD2|TRBV27
TGTGCCAGCAGTTTATACCTAGCGGGAGCTCGAAATGAGCAGTTCTTC
CASSLYLAGARNEQFF
>TRBJ1-2|TRBD1|TRBV6-6
TGTGCCAGCAGTGCCTCCGGGACAGGGGGCGGCTATGGCTACACCTTC
CASSASGTGGGYGYTF
>TRBJ1-1|NA|TRBV10-1
TGCGCCAGCAGTGTATTTGCGGTGGGTGAAGCTTTCTTT
CASSVFAVGEAFF
>TRBJ2-7|TRBD1|TRBV2
TGTGCCAGCACCGTGAAGGGGGCAGGCGAGCAGTACTTC
CASTVKGAGEQYF
>TRBJ1-1|NA|TRBV5-1
TGCGCCAGCAACGTTTTGGATGCTCGGGGTGAAGCTTTCTTT
CASNVLDARGEAFF
>TRBJ1-1|TRBD1|TRBV29-1
TGCAGCGTCGGACTACAAGGGACAGGGACGGGCACTGAAGCTTTCTTT
CSVGLQGTGTGTEAFF
>TRBJ1-1|NA|TRBV6-5
TGTGCCAGCAGTTACGCGACAGGTAGGGTCACTGAAGATTTCTTT
CASSYATGRVTEDFF
>TRBJ2-7|TRBD1|TRBV5-1
TGCGCCAGCGCCTTCCGGGGACAGGGGGGGGACGAGCAGTACTTC
CASAFRGQGGDEQYF
>TRBJ2-2|NA|TRBV20-1
TGCAGTGCCGCGGTGGGGCCTCAGCTGTTTTTT
CSAAVGPQLFF